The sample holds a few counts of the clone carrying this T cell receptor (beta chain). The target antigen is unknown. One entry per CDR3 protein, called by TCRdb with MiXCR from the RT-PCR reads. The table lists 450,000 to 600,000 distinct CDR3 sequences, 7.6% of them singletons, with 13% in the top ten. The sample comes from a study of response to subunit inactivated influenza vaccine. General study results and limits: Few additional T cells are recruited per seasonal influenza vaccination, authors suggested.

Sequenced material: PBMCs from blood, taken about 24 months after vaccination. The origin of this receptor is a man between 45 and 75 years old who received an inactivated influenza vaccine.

The CDR3 nucleotides are TGCGCCAGCAGCTTGGTGACAGGGCCCGCTGCTAACTATGGCTACACCTTC. This codes for CASSLVTGPAANYGYTF. The chain carries TRBV5-1 and TRBJ1-2, with TRBD1 matching 7 bases. V gave up 0 bases and J gave up 0 bases; unmatched junction bases: 8. Germline V gene sequence: CDR1 SGHRS, CDR2 YFSETQ. This CDR3 spans 17 amino acids.